These 22 T cell receptor beta chains came from one sample sequenced in a study of spatial heterogeneity in lung cancer. From the 5' RACE reads, TCRdb called clonotypes with MiXCR, one entry per CDR3 protein. Of 35,000 to 45,000 distinct CDR3 sequences in the sample, around 5% were seen once. Sample time point: sample taken at primary tumor resection. Sequencing of whole RNA from tumor, nontumor lung or frozen PBMC involved no sorting. Material: PBMCs, obtained at surgery. These receptors came from a female donor with early-stage non-small cell lung cancer.

This clonotype turned up a few times. The rearrangement links TRBV10-3 to TRBJ2-3, with 7 nucleotides matching TRBD2. The CDR3 length is 14 residues. The germline CDR1 and CDR2 sequences are ENHRY and SYGVKD. J gave up 6 bases and V 0 bases, and 3 bases lay outside the gene matches. This chain's CDR3 is CAISESAGDDTQYF. The CDR3, as DNA: TGTGCCATCAGTGAGTCGGCGGGGGATGATACGCAGTATTTT.

About this clonotype itself: At one boundary the junction diverges from the germline segment, which might be a read error. V is TRBV2 and J is TRBJ1-6; 8 bases line up with TRBD1. Germline V gene data show CDR1 as SNHLY and CDR2 as FYNNEI. The CDR3 has 17 amino acids. The CDR3 sequence is CASSGQGKSSYNSPLHF. The CDR3 DNA reads as TGTGCCAGTAGTGGACAGGGAAAAAGCTCCTATAATTCACCCCTCCACTTT.

This clonotype has a count of ten or more. The V and J genes are TRBV9 and TRBJ2-3, with a possible D match to TRBD1 (5 bases). The V end was cut by 0 bases, the J end by 0 bases, with 8 bases between. The CDR3 extends over 15 amino acids. Germline V gene data show CDR1 as SGDLS and CDR2 as YYNGEE. The CDR3 nucleotides read TGTGCCAGCAGCGTAGGGACATTTAGCACAGATACGCAGTATTTT. This gives the protein CASSVGTFSTDTQYF.

There are many counts of this clonotype. V and J are TRBV5-1 and TRBJ2-1, with D tentatively TRBD1 (5 bases). CDR3 size: 14 residues. Trimming took 0 bases from V and 8 from J, leaving 12 bases between them. Germline V CDR1 and CDR2: SGHRS, YFSETQ. Here the CDR3 reads CASSLVGANDEQFF. The CDR3 DNA sequence: TGCGCCAGCAGCTTGGTAGGGGCTAACGATGAGCAGTTCTTC.

This clonotype was detected many times. V is TRBV6-5 and J is TRBJ1-3, with D possibly matching TRBD1 (5 bases). In germline, CDR1 is MNHEY, CDR2 SVGAGI. This CDR3 region has 15 residues. The V end lost 6 bases, the J end lost 4 bases, and 16 bases lay between the germline ends. CDR3 sequence (DNA): TGTGCCAGCAGGGCCGACGCAGGGAGCGGAAACACCATATATTTT. Its translation: CASRADAGSGNTIYF.

The chain joins TRBV9 to TRBJ1-5; 8 nucleotides line up with TRBD1. This CDR3 has 15 amino acids. CDR1 SGDLS and CDR2 YYNGEE come from the germline V gene. V shed 3 bases, J shed 0 bases, and the junction held 2 bases outside the gene matches. CDR3 DNA: TGTGCCAGCAGCGAGACAGGGGTTAGCAATCAGCCCCAGCATTTT. Residues: CASSETGVSNQPQHF. Drawing the rest from reference TRBV9 and TRBJ1-5, the complete variable domain is DSGVTQTPKHLITATGQRVTLRCSPRSGDLSVYWYQQSLDQGLQFLIQYYNGEERAKGNILERFSAQQFPDLHSELNLSSLELGDSALYFCASSETGVSNQPQHFGDGTRLSIL.

This clonotype came up a few times. The chain uses TRBV28 and TRBJ1-5; D is undetermined. Deletions cut 4 bases from V and 0 bases from J, with 7 bases between. CDR1 is MDHEN and CDR2 is SYDVKM in the germline V gene. This CDR3 region has 14 residues. The CDR3 loop reads CASSSSYSNQPQHF. CDR3 sequence (DNA): TGTGCCAGCAGTTCATCTTATAGCAATCAGCCCCAGCATTTT.

The chain uses TRBV5-5 and TRBJ2-3; D might be TRBD1 (6 bases). The CDR3 runs 17 residues. Germline V CDR1 and CDR2: SGHKS, YYEKEE (reference sequence). Between the trimmed V and J ends, which lost 4 bases and 0 bases, there was a span of 18 bases. CDR3 sequence reads: CASSRESTGLSTDTQYF. The CDR3, as DNA: TGTGCCAGCAGCCGCGAAAGTACAGGGCTAAGCACAGATACGCAGTATTTT.

In its sample, this clonotype was seen a few times. The rearrangement uses TRBV20-1 and TRBJ2-1; 10 bases line up with TRBD2. Germline V gene data show CDR1 as DFQATT and CDR2 as SNEGSKA (reference sequence). Germline trimming cut 0 bases from V and 0 bases from J; bases unmatched to any gene: 2. The CDR3 spans 16 residues. In DNA form, the CDR3 reads TGCAGTGCTAGAGACGCTAGCGGGGGCTCCTACAATGAGCAGTTCTTC. This gives the protein CSARDASGGSYNEQFF.

This clonotype was recorded many times. The chain links TRBV7-6 to TRBJ2-5; D may be TRBD2 (6 bases). Germline V gives CDR1 SGHVS, CDR2 FNYEAQ. Deletions cut 5 bases from V and 5 bases from J, with 24 bases between. The CDR3 contains 17 residues. The CDR3 loop is CASSPDLRGAAGETQYF. CDR3 nucleotide sequence: TGTGCCAGCAGCCCGGACCTAAGGGGCGCCGCGGGGGAGACCCAGTACTTC.

Many counts were recorded for this clonotype. V gene TRBV4-1 combines with J gene TRBJ2-3, with D possibly matching TRBD2 (6 bases). Trimming pared 0 bases from V and 14 bases from J, leaving 18 bases between. Germline CDR1 and CDR2: MGHRA and YSYEKL. The CDR3 extends over 14 amino acids. The CDR3 DNA reads TGCGCCAGCAGCCAAGATGCGGGACCATCGTTTCGGTATTTT. Protein sequence: CASSQDAGPSFRYF.

This clonotype was detected ten times or more. The rearrangement uses TRBV28 and TRBJ1-1; D gene unclear. The V gene's germline CDR1 is MDHEN and CDR2 SYDVKM. This CDR3 region has 13 residues. V lost 4 bases and J 5 bases, leaving 11 bases between the germline ends. CDR3 protein: CASSSPTWTEAFF. The CDR3 DNA reads TGTGCCAGCAGTTCGCCAACGTGGACTGAAGCTTTCTTT. The whole variable domain, remainder taken from reference TRBV28 and TRBJ1-1, is DVKVTQSSRYLVKRTGEKVFLECVQDMDHENMFWYRQDPGLGLRLIYFSYDVKMKEKGDIPEGYSVSREKKERFSLILESASTNQTSMYLCASSSPTWTEAFFGQGTRLTVV.

The gene calls are TRBV9 and TRBJ2-7, with D possibly being TRBD2 (5 bases). This CDR3 region has 13 residues. Germline assignment: CDR1 SGDLS and CDR2 YYNGEE. V was cut by 3 bases and J by 4 bases, with 11 bases left in between. The DNA for the CDR3 is TGTGCCAGCAGCGCTGGGAGTAAATACGAGCAGTACTTC. Translated: CASSAGSKYEQYF.

This clonotype is medium-sized by share. The rearrangement joins TRBV28 to TRBJ2-7; 10 bases agree with TRBD2. This CDR3 is 11 amino acids long. The germline V gene has CDR1 MDHEN and CDR2 SYDVKM. CDR3 region: CVSGGLYEQYF. The CDR3 DNA sequence: TGTGTTAGCGGGGGGCTGTACGAGCAGTACTTC. Using reference TRBV28 and TRBJ2-7 for the parts outside the CDR3, the full variable domain is DVKVTQSSRYLVKRTGEKVFLECVQDMDHENMFWYRQDPGLGLRLIYFSYDVKMKEKGDIPEGYSVSREKKERFSLILESASTNQTSMYLCVSGGLYEQYFGPGTRLTVT.

This clonotype has ten or more counts. This sequence joins TRBV7-8 and TRBJ1-4; 8 bases agree with TRBD1. The V gene's germline CDR1 is SGHVS and CDR2 FQNEAQ. V shed 5 bases, J shed 12 bases, and the junction held 5 bases outside the gene matches. This CDR3 region has 12 residues. Written as DNA, the CDR3 is TGTGCCAGCAGCATGGACAGGGTGGAACTGTTTTTT. Translating gives CASSMDRVELFF.

This clonotype has a count of ten or more. This sequence joins TRBV12-3 or TRBV12-4 and TRBJ2-7, with D perhaps TRBD2 (6 bases). V lost 1 base and J 12 bases, leaving 22 bases between the germline ends. This CDR3 comprises 15 residues. The CDR3 protein is CASSLVIGGTVRLYF. The CDR3 DNA is TGTGCCAGCAGTTTAGTAATAGGAGGGACCGTCCGCCTGTACTTC.

This clonotype turned up a few times. The rearrangement joins TRBV6-1 to TRBJ2-1; D gene unclear. Trimming left V 2 bases short and J 0 bases short, with 11 bases between. The germline CDR1 and CDR2 sequences are MNHNS and SASEGT. This CDR3 has 16 amino acids. CDR3 loop: CASSESTVSSYNEQFF. CDR3 DNA: TGTGCCAGCAGTGAATCGACTGTGAGCTCCTACAATGAGCAGTTCTTC.

The table lists this clonotype with a few counts. This chain links TRBV5-6 with TRBJ2-1; D may match TRBD1 or TRBD2 (5 bases each). V was cut by 0 bases and J by 13 bases, with 11 bases left in between. The length of the CDR3 is 12 residues. Germline CDR1 reads SGHDT; CDR2 reads YYEEEE. CDR3 in amino acids: CASSLGVGDQFF. In DNA form, the CDR3 reads TGTGCCAGCAGCTTGGGCGTGGGGGATCAGTTCTTC.

The chain recombines TRBV5-1 with TRBJ1-3; 9 bases agree with TRBD1. The CDR3 loop spans 18 amino acids. V trimming: 2 bases; J trimming: 0 bases; junction bases outside the gene matches: 9. Germline V gene sequence: CDR1 SGHRS, CDR2 YFSETQ. The CDR3 region is CASSLDAGTGHSGNTIYF. The CDR3 nucleotides are TGCGCCAGCAGCTTAGACGCCGGGACAGGGCACTCTGGAAACACCATATATTTT.

This clonotype was counted ten times or more. This sequence joins TRBV3-1 and TRBJ2-7; 7 bases map to TRBD2. In germline, CDR1 is LGHDT, CDR2 YNNKEL (reference sequence). J was trimmed by 2 bases and V by 2 bases; bases with no gene match: 6. The CDR3 is 15 residues long. In nucleotides, the CDR3 is TGTGCCAGCAGCCAATGGTCCGCGGGGGCCTACGAGCAGTACTTC. Amino acids: CASSQWSAGAYEQYF.

Many counts were recorded for this clonotype. V usage is TRBV7-2 and J usage is TRBJ2-1, with 8 bases aligning to TRBD2. Germline trimming cut 4 bases from V and 5 bases from J; bases unmatched to any gene: 7. The CDR3 runs 15 residues. CDR1 SGHTA and CDR2 FQGNSA come from the germline V gene. CDR3 in amino acids: CASSSRTSRDNEQFF. CDR3 nucleotide sequence: TGTGCCAGCAGCTCTAGGACTAGCCGAGACAATGAGCAGTTCTTC.

The sample holds many counts of this clonotype. This sequence joins TRBV12-3 or TRBV12-4 and TRBJ1-2, with D possibly being TRBD1 (6 bases). This CDR3 is built from 14 residues. The germline V and J ends were trimmed by 4 bases and 1 base, with 10 bases remaining between them. The CDR3 bases are TGTGCCAGCAGTTCGGGGGGCAGTAACTATGGCTACACCTTC. It yields the protein CASSSGGSNYGYTF.